This TCR beta chain was captured in a study of T-cell reconstitution after alpha-beta-depleted transplantation in children. Trimming cost V 3 bases and J 13 bases, with 18 bases left between them. The CDR3 is made up of 13 amino acids. Germline-derived CDR1 and CDR2 are ENHRY and SYGVKD. The sample holds many counts of this clonotype. The library targeted TCRbeta and was prepared with unique molecular identifiers. TCRdb reprocessed the PCR reads with MiXCR, giving one entry per CDR3 protein. This table holds 300,000 to 400,000 distinct CDR3 sequences, roughly 15% found once. This sequence was found in a human donor who donated a stem cell graft to a child with Fanconi anemia. This material consisted of PBMCs, taken from the stem cell graft. This chain links TRBV10-3 with TRBJ1-1, with D perhaps matching TRBD1 (6 bases). Here the CDR3 DNA reads TGTGCCATCAGTGAAACGGTGCCAGGGGTGGATTTCTTT. It codes for CAISETVPGVDFF.